This T cell receptor beta chain was captured in a study of cytomegalovirus exposure and HLA in healthy donors. The study, taken as a whole, reports: Rare TCR sequences dominated, though some public TCRs recurred in many donors. TCR beta chains numbering about 160 were designated cytomegalovirus-associated.

The table lists this clone with a count of one. Its matching antigen is unknown. Here immunoSEQ multiplex PCR was the method, and the copy in TCRdb shows in-frame clones only, minus some. This sample has approximately 210,000 clones, with roughly 83% found just once. Germline CDR1 reads SGHAT; CDR2 reads FQNNGV. Unmatched junction bases numbered 5, after V lost 6 bases and J lost 4 bases. This CDR3 comprises 13 residues. The origin of this receptor is a woman younger than 30 in good health and CMV-seronegative. The sequencing input was PBMCs. The chain carries TRBV11-2 and TRBJ1-1; TRBD1 agrees at 7 bases. The CDR3 sequence is CASRIAGGTEAFF. CDR3 bases: TGTGCCAGCAGAATAGCAGGGGGCACTGAAGCTTTCTTT.